This is a list of T cell receptor beta chains from one sample in a study of response to subunit inactivated influenza vaccine. TCRdb reprocessed the RT-PCR reads via MiXCR and lists one record per CDR3 protein. The table has approximately 570,000 distinct CDR3 sequences, approximately 7.1% seen once. The sample in question was PBMCs from blood, obtained around 25 months after vaccination. Receptors originate from a man between 50 and 69 years old who received an inactivated influenza vaccine. Both conserved end residues are part of each CDR3. The D gene is left open where the match is weak. A row's size may be missing; if present it is once, few, many or a size class.

clone_size	j_call	d_call	v_call	cdr3_nt	cdr3_aa
.	TRBJ2-5	TRBD2	TRBV20-1	TGCAGTGCTAGCCTAGCGGTACCCCAAGAGACCCAGTACTTC	CSASLAVPQETQYF
.	TRBJ2-5	.	TRBV14	TGTGCCAGCAGCCAGAGGATACAGCTAGGCCGAGAGACCCAGTACTTC	CASSQRIQLGRETQYF
.	TRBJ2-3	.	TRBV28	TGTGCCACAGAGGACGGTACAAGGGGTAGTACAGATACGCAGTATTTT	CATEDGTRGSTDTQYF
.	TRBJ2-3	TRBD1	TRBV4-2	TGTGCCAGCAGCGCTCCGGGACAGGGCACAGATACGCAGTATTTT	CASSAPGQGTDTQYF
few	TRBJ2-1	.	TRBV12-3/TRBV12-4	TGTGCCAGCAGCCAGGGGGGCGGACAGTACAATGAGCAGTTCTTC	CASSQGGGQYNEQFF
.	TRBJ2-5	.	TRBV5-4	TGTGCCAGCAGCACTACGACAGGCCAAGAGACCCAGTACTTC	CASSTTTGQETQYF
many	TRBJ1-1	.	TRBV6-2/TRBV6-3	TGTGCCAGCAGCCGACGGGGGGTTAACACTGAAGCTTTCTTT	CASSRRGVNTEAFF
.	TRBJ2-1	.	TRBV20-1	TGCAGTGCTAACCGACTAGAGGCGCAGTTCTTC	CSANRLEAQFF
many	TRBJ2-1	TRBD2	TRBV10-3	TGTGCCATCAGTGAAGCGGGAGGGCCCGCCGATGAGCAGTTCTTC	CAISEAGGPADEQFF
few	TRBJ1-1	.	TRBV28	TGTGCCAGCAGTCTCACGCGGTTTGAAGCTTTCTTT	CASSLTRFEAFF
.	TRBJ2-7	TRBD1	TRBV20-1	TGCAGTGCTCCCGGGACAGGCCGGCGCGAGCAGTACTTC	CSAPGTGRREQYF
many	TRBJ2-1	.	TRBV2	TGTGCCAGCAATACGGCACGATCGCGGGGTGAGCAGTTCTTC	CASNTARSRGEQFF
few	TRBJ1-1	.	TRBV7-3	TGTGCCAGCAGCCCGTCCGGGGCTGCCACTGAAGCTTTCTTT	CASSPSGAATEAFF
.	TRBJ1-1	.	TRBV20-1	TGCAGTGCCCAAAGGCAGGGCAACACTGAAGCTTTCTTT	CSAQRQGNTEAFF
few	TRBJ1-6	.	TRBV19	TGTGCCAGTGCAAACAGGGAGCGAGCCCTCCACTTT	CASANRERALHF
few	TRBJ1-5	.	TRBV5-1	TGCGCCAGCAGCTTGGTTTCAGGGTTAGAGCCCCAGCATTTT	CASSLVSGLEPQHF
few	TRBJ1-1	.	TRBV3-1	TGTGCCAGCAGCCAAGAACAGAGGGCAGGGGCAGCTTTCTTT	CASSQEQRAGAAFF
.	TRBJ2-7	.	TRBV7-2	TGTGCCAGCAGCTTAGGGCGGCAATACGAGCAGTACTTC	CASSLGRQYEQYF
few	TRBJ2-4	.	TRBV3-1	TGTGCATCCGGGCCCTCACAGCGAGGCATTCAGTACTTC	CASGPSQRGIQYF
.	TRBJ2-3	.	TRBV7-2	TGTGCCAGCAGCACTGACTTTAGCCAAGATACGCAGTATTTT	CASSTDFSQDTQYF
many	TRBJ2-1	.	TRBV20-1	TGCAGTGCTAGAACCCCGGGAACCCTCTACAATGAGCAGTTCTTC	CSARTPGTLYNEQFF
.	TRBJ1-5	TRBD1	TRBV5-8	TGTGCCAGCAGCGCCGGGACAGGCCCCAATCAGCCCCAGCATTTT	CASSAGTGPNQPQHF
few	TRBJ1-5	.	TRBV27	TGTGCCAGCAATTCATTGGGTAACAATCAGCCCCAGCATTTT	CASNSLGNNQPQHF
few	TRBJ1-6	.	TRBV20-1	TGCAGTGCTAGAGACAGAAATTCACCCCTCCACTTT	CSARDRNSPLHF
.	TRBJ2-3	.	TRBV6-5	TGTGCCAGCAGTTACTCGATTGGGACAAGTAGCACAGATACGCAGTATTTT	CASSYSIGTSSTDTQYF